Listed below are T cell receptor beta chains from one sample, sequenced in a study of blood T cell repertoires in COVID-19. TCRdb's copy holds only in-frame clones and misses some; the assay was immunoSEQ multiplex PCR. The data show around 260,000 clones, 86% seen once. Material: peripheral blood. Every receptor here comes from a woman aged 30 to 39 with active or convalescent COVID-19. CDR3s include the opening cysteine and the closing phenylalanine or tryptophan. Fields, in order: D gene, clone size, V gene, J gene, CDR3 DNA, CDR3 protein. The D gene is left open where the match is weak. The size field is filled for only some rows; it gives once, few, many or a size class.

D: TRBD2; size: .; V: TRBV2; J: TRBJ2-3; DNA: TGTGCCAGCAGTACTGGACTAGCGGGGGCCCTGAGCACAGATACGCAGTATTTT; CDR3: CASSTGLAGALSTDTQYF
D: .; size: .; V: TRBV2; J: TRBJ2-5; DNA: TGTGCCAGCAGTGAAGTAGGAAGGGCCGGGGGGACCCAGTACTTC; CDR3: CASSEVGRAGGTQYF
D: TRBD1; size: .; V: TRBV7-2; J: TRBJ2-7; DNA: TGTGCCAGCAGCCCTGGACAGGGCGGTGGTACGGATTACGAGCAGTACTTC; CDR3: CASSPGQGGGTDYEQYF
D: .; size: .; V: TRBV19; J: TRBJ1-2; DNA: TGTGCCAGTAGTATCGACTATGGCTACACCTTC; CDR3: CASSIDYGYTF
D: .; size: .; V: TRBV28; J: TRBJ1-2; DNA: TGTGCCAGCAGTTTTGGAGGACGGTCATATGGCTACACCTTC; CDR3: CASSFGGRSYGYTF
D: TRBD1; size: .; V: TRBV5-1; J: TRBJ1-2; DNA: TGCGCCAGCAGCCCCGACAGGGTTGGCTATGGCTACACCTTC; CDR3: CASSPDRVGYGYTF
D: TRBD1; size: .; V: TRBV6-2/TRBV6-3; J: TRBJ1-1; DNA: TGTGCCAGCAGTAACAGGGGAAACACTGAAGCTTTCTTT; CDR3: CASSNRGNTEAFF
D: TRBD1; size: .; V: TRBV6-5; J: TRBJ1-1; DNA: TGTGCCAGCAGTCCACGACAGGGGTGGACTGAAGCTTTCTTT; CDR3: CASSPRQGWTEAFF
D: .; size: .; V: TRBV7-2; J: TRBJ2-7; DNA: TGTGCCAGCACCTGGGCCGGTGGGCCCTACGAGCAGTACTTC; CDR3: CASTWAGGPYEQYF
D: TRBD2; size: .; V: TRBV5-1; J: TRBJ2-7; DNA: TGCGCCAGCAGCTTTCCGGGACTAGACTACGAGCAGTACTTC; CDR3: CASSFPGLDYEQYF
D: .; size: .; V: TRBV25-1; J: TRBJ1-2; DNA: TGTGCCAGCAGTGGGGCCCCCGGCTATGGCTACACCTTC; CDR3: CASSGAPGYGYTF
D: .; size: once; V: TRBV4-2; J: TRBJ2-7; DNA: TGTGCCAGCAGCCAAGATGGGAGGGGGGGGTACGAGCAGTACTTC; CDR3: CASSQDGRGGYEQYF
D: .; size: .; V: TRBV10-3; J: TRBJ1-5; DNA: TGTGCCATCTCTCGGACAGCGAGCAATCAGCCCCAGCATTTT; CDR3: CAISRTASNQPQHF
D: .; size: .; V: TRBV6-1; J: TRBJ2-1; DNA: TGTGCCAGCAGTGAAGTGTCGACAATTCCCATCTACAATGAGCAGTTCTTC; CDR3: CASSEVSTIPIYNEQFF
D: TRBD1; size: .; V: TRBV6-5; J: TRBJ2-6; DNA: TGTGCCAGCAGCAGCACAGGGGTTGGGGCCAACGTCCTGACTTTC; CDR3: CASSSTGVGANVLTF
D: .; size: .; V: TRBV6-2/TRBV6-3; J: TRBJ2-7; DNA: TGTGCCAGCAGTTACCCCCGGGGAGGCCGCTCCTACGAGCAGTACTTC; CDR3: CASSYPRGGRSYEQYF
D: .; size: few; V: TRBV2; J: TRBJ1-6; DNA: TGTGCCAGCTTTCGAGGGGGATCGACACCCCTCCACTTT; CDR3: CASFRGGSTPLHF
D: TRBD1; size: .; V: TRBV2; J: TRBJ2-2; DNA: TGTGCCAGCAGGCTAGACAGGGGGCAAGGCACCGGGGAGCTGTTTTTT; CDR3: CASRLDRGQGTGELFF
D: .; size: .; V: TRBV27; J: TRBJ2-7; DNA: TGTGCCAGCAGTTTATTCGGGGTTGGAGCCTACGAGCAGTACTTC; CDR3: CASSLFGVGAYEQYF
D: TRBD1; size: .; V: TRBV5-1; J: TRBJ1-1; DNA: TGCGCCAGCAGCCTCCCCGGGACGGCAGGGGGAGGGAACACTGAAGCTTTCTTT; CDR3: CASSLPGTAGGGNTEAFF
D: TRBD1; size: few; V: TRBV19; J: TRBJ2-1; DNA: TGTGCCAGTAGTATGGGACAGTTTTACAATGAGCAGTTCTTC; CDR3: CASSMGQFYNEQFF
D: .; size: few; V: TRBV7-2; J: TRBJ1-6; DNA: TGTGCCAGCAGCCTAGTACGGGGTGAGAATTCACCCCTCCACTTT; CDR3: CASSLVRGENSPLHF
D: .; size: few; V: TRBV19; J: TRBJ1-1; DNA: TGTGCCACCCAGGTTAGTGGCGTACAGAACACTGAAGCTTTCTTT; CDR3: CATQVSGVQNTEAFF
D: .; size: .; V: TRBV29-1; J: TRBJ2-5; DNA: TGCAGCGTTGACAGGGATCAAGAGACCCAGTACTTC; CDR3: CSVDRDQETQYF
D: .; size: .; V: TRBV7-3; J: TRBJ2-1; DNA: TGTGCCAGCAGCTCCGAGGGGCGGGGATACAATGAGCAGTTCTTC; CDR3: CASSSEGRGYNEQFF
D: .; size: .; V: TRBV9; J: TRBJ1-4; DNA: TGTGCCAGCAGCCCAGGGATTTCGGAAAAACTGTTTTTT; CDR3: CASSPGISEKLFF
D: .; size: .; V: TRBV9; J: TRBJ2-1; DNA: TGTGCCAGCAGCCCCGTCGGGGGGCCATGGGGAGGAGAGCAGTTCTTC; CDR3: CASSPVGGPWGGEQFF
D: .; size: .; V: TRBV9; J: TRBJ1-3; DNA: TGTGCCAGCAGCCTCGGACACCTGTCTGGAAACACCATATATTTT; CDR3: CASSLGHLSGNTIYF
D: .; size: .; V: TRBV30; J: TRBJ2-1; DNA: TGTGCCTGGAGTGTACGTTTACGTCTAGCGCACAATGAGCAGTTCTTC; CDR3: CAWSVRLRLAHNEQFF
D: TRBD1; size: .; V: TRBV7-9; J: TRBJ2-7; DNA: TGTGCCAGCAGCCCTACCACAGGGGTGAACGAGCAGTACTTC; CDR3: CASSPTTGVNEQYF
D: TRBD1; size: .; V: TRBV5-3; J: TRBJ1-5; DNA: TGTGCCAGCGGTCTAGGGGACAGGGATCGTCAGCCCCAGCATTTT; CDR3: CASGLGDRDRQPQHF
D: TRBD1; size: once; V: TRBV10-1; J: TRBJ1-1; DNA: TGCGCCAGCAGGACAGGGCGTCCCGAAGCTTTCTTT; CDR3: CASRTGRPEAFF
D: TRBD1; size: once; V: TRBV3-1/TRBV3-2; J: TRBJ1-5; DNA: TGTGCCAGCATCCGAAGCTCGGACAGGGGCCCGGACTTGCAGCCCCAGCATTTT; CDR3: CASIRSSDRGPDLQPQHF
D: TRBD1; size: .; V: TRBV11-3; J: TRBJ2-2; DNA: TGTGCCAGCAGTGAACTGCAGGGGGCCGGGGAGCTGTTTTTT; CDR3: CASSELQGAGELFF
D: .; size: .; V: TRBV4-2; J: TRBJ2-3; DNA: TGTGCCAGCAGAAGACCCGAGGAGAACACAGATACGCAGTATTTT; CDR3: CASRRPEENTDTQYF
D: .; size: .; V: TRBV5-1; J: TRBJ1-1; DNA: TGCGCCAGCAGCTTGGGGGCCGTCCTGGGTAGGGGAGCTTTCTTT; CDR3: CASSLGAVLGRGAFF
D: .; size: .; V: TRBV5-5; J: TRBJ1-6; DNA: TGTGCCAGCAAGGTGGGAGGTAGCTCCTATAATTCACCCCTCCACTTT; CDR3: CASKVGGSSYNSPLHF
D: .; size: .; V: TRBV30; J: TRBJ1-1; DNA: TGTGCCTGGTCGCGGGATACGAGCACTGAAGCTTTCTTT; CDR3: CAWSRDTSTEAFF
D: .; size: .; V: TRBV6-1; J: TRBJ1-2; DNA: TGTGCCAGCAGTGAAAGACGGAGCATCCTTAACTATGGCTACACCTTC; CDR3: CASSERRSILNYGYTF
D: .; size: .; V: TRBV7-8; J: TRBJ2-7; DNA: TGTGCCAGCAGCCCTGGCAGGGGAGCCTCCTACGAGCAGTACTTC; CDR3: CASSPGRGASYEQYF
D: .; size: .; V: TRBV4-1; J: TRBJ1-6; DNA: TGCGCCAGCAGCCAAGAGGGAGTCTATAATTCACCCCTCCACTTT; CDR3: CASSQEGVYNSPLHF
D: TRBD2; size: .; V: TRBV7-3; J: TRBJ2-3; DNA: TGTGCCAGCAGCCCGCGGACTAGCGGGGGGGTGAATACGCAGTATTTT; CDR3: CASSPRTSGGVNTQYF
D: TRBD1; size: .; V: TRBV25-1; J: TRBJ2-5; DNA: TGTGCCAGCAGTGAACAGGGGGCGCGAGTAGAGACCCAGTACTTC; CDR3: CASSEQGARVETQYF